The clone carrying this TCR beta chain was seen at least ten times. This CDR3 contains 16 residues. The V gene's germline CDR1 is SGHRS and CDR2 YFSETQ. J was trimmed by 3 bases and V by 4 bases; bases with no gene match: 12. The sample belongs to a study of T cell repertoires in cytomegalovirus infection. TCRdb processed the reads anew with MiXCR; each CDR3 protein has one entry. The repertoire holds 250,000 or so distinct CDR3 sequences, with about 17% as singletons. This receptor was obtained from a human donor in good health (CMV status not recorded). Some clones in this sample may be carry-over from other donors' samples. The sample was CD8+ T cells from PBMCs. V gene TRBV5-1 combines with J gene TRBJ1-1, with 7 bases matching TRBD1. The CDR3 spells CASSRIGTEYYTEAFF. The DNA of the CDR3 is TGCGCCAGCAGCCGAATCGGGACAGAATATTACACTGAAGCTTTCTTT.